This T cell receptor beta chain was recovered during a study of Ad26.COV2.S vaccination and SARS-CoV-2 variants. The treatment here: roughly 18 received Ad26.COV2.S at low or high dose, single or two shots; five or six received placebo; per-sample allocation not given. Day 63 after the first vaccine or placebo injection was the time point for sampling. V lost 5 bases and J lost 7, with 21 bases in between. Germline V gives CDR1 KGHSH, CDR2 LQKENI. CDR3 length: 16 residues. Some clones are missing from TCRdb's copy, which holds only in-frame ones; the method was immunoSEQ multiplex PCR. The sample shows over 400,000 clones, 92% of them seen only once.

The clonotype originates from a person aged 18-65 years who received the Ad26.COV2.S COVID-19 vaccine or a placebo. Sequences were derived from peripheral blood, sampled in a trial of Ad26.COV2.S vaccine versus placebo. The chain links TRBV18 to TRBJ2-1; D is ambiguous. The CDR3: CASSYLQVNYRNEQFF. The CDR3 DNA sequence: TGTGCCAGCTCATACCTCCAGGTGAATTATAGGAATGAGCAGTTCTTC.